Sequencing of this T cell receptor (beta chain) was carried out in a study of blood T cells in healthy people across ages. The authors ran a second PCR of 7 to 11 cycles using a sample-barcoded 5' primer and a J-beta primer mix. Via MiXCR, TCRdb re-called the 5' RACE reads, giving one row per CDR3 protein. This table holds around 1,000,000 distinct CDR3 sequences, approximately 25% found once. The CDR3 length is 14 residues. Per germline, CDR1 SGHTA and CDR2 FQGNSA. General study findings and limits: Lack of knowledge of donor CMV status possibly confounded expanded clonotype changes. It was held that diversity estimates obtained from one million T cells represented underestimates.

Every donor provided 9.5 to 10 milliliters of peripheral blood. This clonotype showed up just a few times. Its antigen is currently unknown. One junction end does not reproduce the germline sequence, and a read error may be involved. The sample also formed part of further work on T cells of mothers and their children. That source reports: Mothers and children who were related shared slightly more overlap than unrelated pairs, but not significantly more.

V usage is TRBV7-2 and J usage is TRBJ2-5; D gene uncertain. The sequenced sample was blood. The origin of this receptor is a girl aged 2-15 years in good health. In nucleotides, the CDR3 is TGTGCCAGCAGCTTATACCCCAGTCCGGCGACCCAGCACTTC. Its protein product is CASSLYPSPATQHF.